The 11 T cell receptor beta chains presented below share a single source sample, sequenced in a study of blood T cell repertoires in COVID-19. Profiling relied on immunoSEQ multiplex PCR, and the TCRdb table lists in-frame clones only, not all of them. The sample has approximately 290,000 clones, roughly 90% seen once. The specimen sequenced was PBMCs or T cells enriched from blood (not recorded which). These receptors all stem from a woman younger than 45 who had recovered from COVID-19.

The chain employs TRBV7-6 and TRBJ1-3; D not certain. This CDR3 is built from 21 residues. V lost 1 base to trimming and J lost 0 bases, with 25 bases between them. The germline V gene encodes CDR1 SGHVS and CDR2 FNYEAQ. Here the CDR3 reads CASSLVVRVAGRLNSGNTIYF. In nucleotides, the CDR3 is TGTGCCAGCAGCTTAGTGGTGCGGGTGGCAGGCCGACTAAACTCTGGAAACACCATATATTTT.

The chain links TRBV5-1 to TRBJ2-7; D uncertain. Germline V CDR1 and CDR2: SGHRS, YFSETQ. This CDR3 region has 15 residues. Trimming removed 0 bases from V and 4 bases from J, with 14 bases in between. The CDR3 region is CASSLAFGQPYEQYF. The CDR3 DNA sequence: TGCGCCAGCAGCTTGGCGTTTGGGCAGCCGTACGAGCAGTACTTC. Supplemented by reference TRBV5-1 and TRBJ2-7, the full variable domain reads KAGVTQTPRYLIKTRGQQVTLSCSPISGHRSVSWYQQTPGQGLQFLFEYFSETQRNKGNFPGRFSGRQFSNSRSEMNVSTLELGDSALYLCASSLAFGQPYEQYFGPGTRLTVT.

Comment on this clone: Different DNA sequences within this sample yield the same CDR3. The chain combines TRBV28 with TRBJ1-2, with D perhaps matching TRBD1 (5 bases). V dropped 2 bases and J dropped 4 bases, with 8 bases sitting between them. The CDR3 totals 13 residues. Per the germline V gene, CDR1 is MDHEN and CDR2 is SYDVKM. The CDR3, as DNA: TGTGCCAGCAGTTTACAGGGCCGCTATGGCTACACCTTC. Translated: CASSLQGRYGYTF.

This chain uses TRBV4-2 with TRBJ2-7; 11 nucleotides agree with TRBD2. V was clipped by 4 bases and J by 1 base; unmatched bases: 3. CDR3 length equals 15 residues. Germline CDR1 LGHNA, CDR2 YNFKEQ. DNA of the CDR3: TGTGCCAGCAGCCCCGGGACTAGCGGATCCTACGAGCAGTACTTC. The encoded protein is CASSPGTSGSYEQYF.

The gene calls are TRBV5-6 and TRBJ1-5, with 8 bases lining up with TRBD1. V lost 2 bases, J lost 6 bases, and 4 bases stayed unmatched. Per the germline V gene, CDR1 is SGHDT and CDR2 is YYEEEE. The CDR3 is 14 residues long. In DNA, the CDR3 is TGTGCCAGCAGCTTCAGGGGGCCTGCTCAGCCCCAGCATTTT. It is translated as CASSFRGPAQPQHF. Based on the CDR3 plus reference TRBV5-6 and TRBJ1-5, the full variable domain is DAGVTQSPTHLIKTRGQQVTLRCSPKSGHDTVSWYQQALGQGPQFIFQYYEEEERQRGNFPDRFSGHQFPNYSSELNVNALLLGDSALYLCASSFRGPAQPQHFGDGTRLSIL.

Written as DNA, the CDR3 is TGTGCCAGCAGCTTAGACGACAGGGTTCGTTCCTACGAGCAGTACTTC. Amino acids: CASSLDDRVRSYEQYF. V gene TRBV11-2 combines with J gene TRBJ2-7; 7 nucleotides agree with TRBD1. The CDR3 is made up of 16 amino acids. With 0 bases clipped from V and 1 base from J, the junction kept 6 bases outside the gene matches. CDR1 and CDR2 (germline): SGHAT, FQNNGV.

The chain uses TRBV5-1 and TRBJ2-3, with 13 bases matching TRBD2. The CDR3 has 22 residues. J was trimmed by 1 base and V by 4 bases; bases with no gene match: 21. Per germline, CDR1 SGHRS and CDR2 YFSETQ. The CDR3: CASSRGSGPGLAGVGRTDTQYF. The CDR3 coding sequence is TGCGCCAGCAGCAGGGGAAGCGGCCCAGGACTAGCGGGAGTAGGGCGCACAGATACGCAGTATTTT. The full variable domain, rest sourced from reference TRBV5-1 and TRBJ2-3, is KAGVTQTPRYLIKTRGQQVTLSCSPISGHRSVSWYQQTPGQGLQFLFEYFSETQRNKGNFPGRFSGRQFSNSRSEMNVSTLELGDSALYLCASSRGSGPGLAGVGRTDTQYFGPGTRLTVL.

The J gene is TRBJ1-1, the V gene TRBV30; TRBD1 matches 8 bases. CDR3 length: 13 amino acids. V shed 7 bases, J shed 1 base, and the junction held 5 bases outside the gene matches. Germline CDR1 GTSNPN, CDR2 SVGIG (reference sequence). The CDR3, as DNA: TGTGCCTTCCTCGGGACAGGGAACACTGAAGCTTTCTTT. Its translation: CAFLGTGNTEAFF.

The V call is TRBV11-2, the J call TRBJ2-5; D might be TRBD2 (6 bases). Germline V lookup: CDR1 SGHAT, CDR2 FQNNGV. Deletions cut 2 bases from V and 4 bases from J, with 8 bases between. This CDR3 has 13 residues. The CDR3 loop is CASSLSSAETQYF. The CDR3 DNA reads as TGTGCCAGCAGCTTATCTAGCGCAGAGACCCAGTACTTC.

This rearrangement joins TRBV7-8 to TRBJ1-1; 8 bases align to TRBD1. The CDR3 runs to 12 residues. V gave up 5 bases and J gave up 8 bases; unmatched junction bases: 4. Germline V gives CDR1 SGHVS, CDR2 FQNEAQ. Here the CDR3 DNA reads TGTGCCAGCAGCCTCGGACAGGGAGAAGCTTTCTTT. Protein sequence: CASSLGQGEAFF.

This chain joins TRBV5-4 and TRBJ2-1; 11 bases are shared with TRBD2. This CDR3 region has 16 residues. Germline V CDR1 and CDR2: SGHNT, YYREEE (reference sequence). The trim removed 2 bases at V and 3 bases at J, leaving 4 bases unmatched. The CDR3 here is CASSFSGRGSYNEQFF. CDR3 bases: TGTGCCAGCAGCTTTAGCGGGAGGGGCAGCTACAATGAGCAGTTCTTC.